Shown below are 24 T cell receptor beta chains from a single sample sequenced in a study of T cell repertoires in cytomegalovirus infection. TCRdb itself ran the reads through MiXCR, one entry per CDR3 protein. Found here are approximately 500,000 distinct CDR3 sequences, approximately 15% of them singletons; the top ten hold approximately 24%. The sample comprised CD8+ T cells from PBMCs. These TCRs come from a human donor in good health (CMV status not recorded). Some clones in this sample may be carry-over from other donors' samples.

The chain recombines TRBV19 with TRBJ1-2, with TRBD1 matching over 7 bases. Per germline, CDR1 LNHDA and CDR2 SQIVND (reference sequence). This CDR3 region has 12 residues. V lost 8 bases and J lost 6; bases outside the gene matches: 6. DNA of the CDR3: TGTGCCAGTCGACAGGGATTGGATGGCTACACCTTC. Translation: CASRQGLDGYTF.

This clonotype was seen repeatedly, ten times or more. The chain recombines TRBV7-9 with TRBJ2-1, with D perhaps matching TRBD1 (5 bases). The length of the CDR3 is 12 residues. Germline V CDR1 and CDR2: SEHNR, FQNEAQ (reference sequence). The germline V and J ends were trimmed by 1 base and 8 bases, with 6 bases remaining between them. CDR3 sequence reads: CASSLGRDEQFF. The CDR3 DNA sequence: TGTGCCAGCAGCTTAGGCAGGGATGAGCAGTTCTTC.

The V gene is TRBV29-1, the J gene TRBJ2-1, with 9 nucleotides matching TRBD2. Trimming took 7 bases from V and 6 from J; bases not matched to a gene: 16. This CDR3 is built from 16 residues. Germline CDR1 reads SQVTM; CDR2 reads ANQGSEA. CDR3 in amino acids: CSGGRDIAGARNEQFF. DNA for the CDR3: TGCAGCGGGGGGAGGGACATAGCGGGAGCCCGCAATGAGCAGTTCTTC.

This clonotype was seen more than once but under ten times. The V gene is TRBV2, the J gene TRBJ1-4; tentatively, D is TRBD1 (5 bases). Germline CDR1 and CDR2: SNHLY and FYNNEI. This CDR3 has 14 residues. Trimming cost V 6 bases and J 6 bases, with 14 bases left between them. In nucleotides, the CDR3 is TGTGCCAGCAGGAGGAGGGGAAGCGATGAAAAACTGTTTTTT. Protein: CASRRRGSDEKLFF.

This clonotype was seen a few times. The J gene is TRBJ2-5, the V gene TRBV20-1; 7 bases agree with TRBD1. J lost 5 bases, V lost 6 bases, and 18 bases had no gene match. This CDR3 contains 16 residues. In germline, CDR1 is DFQATT, CDR2 SNEGSKA (reference sequence). CDR3 protein: CSANSDRDALGETQYF. Written as DNA, the CDR3 is TGCAGTGCCAACAGTGACAGGGACGCCCTGGGGGAGACCCAGTACTTC.

This clonotype was counted ten times or more. The chain couples TRBV11-2 to TRBJ2-1; 7 nucleotides agree with TRBD1. CDR3 length equals 14 residues. V lost 0 bases and J lost 5; bases outside the gene matches: 1. The germline V gene encodes CDR1 SGHAT and CDR2 FQNNGV. The CDR3 nucleotides read TGTGCCAGCAGCTTAGATGGGACAGACAATGAGCAGTTCTTC. It encodes CASSLDGTDNEQFF.

This clonotype was detected many times. The chain joins TRBV28 to TRBJ2-1, with a possible D match to TRBD2 (5 bases). The CDR3 contains 13 residues. V shed 9 bases and J shed 7 bases, with 16 bases lying between them. Germline V gene data show CDR1 as MDHEN and CDR2 as SYDVKM. The CDR3 DNA reads TGTGCCAGTTGGGAGCCCTTGGGGAATGAGCAGTTCTTC. Protein product: CASWEPLGNEQFF.

This clonotype was seen only a few times. The gene calls are TRBV10-3 and TRBJ2-3; D call uncertain. This CDR3 is built from 13 residues. In germline, CDR1 is ENHRY, CDR2 SYGVKD. V was shortened by 8 bases and J by 5 bases, with 14 bases between the two germline ends. The CDR3 DNA sequence: TGTGCCATCTTCGAGACATCGGAAGATACGCAGTATTTT. It yields the protein CAIFETSEDTQYF.

Many counts were recorded for this clonotype. The chain carries TRBV7-8 and TRBJ1-1; 8 bases agree with TRBD1. The V segment lost 3 bases and the J segment 1 base; nucleotides outside the gene matches: 4. Germline CDR1 is SGHVS and CDR2 is FQNEAQ. The CDR3 spans 15 residues. The CDR3 loop reads CASSFIDRGNTEAFF. CDR3 in DNA: TGTGCCAGCAGCTTCATCGACAGGGGGAACACTGAAGCTTTCTTT.

There are many counts of this clonotype. The chain has TRBV7-9 and TRBJ2-1; 9 bases are shared with TRBD2. Germline V gene data show CDR1 as SEHNR and CDR2 as FQNEAQ (reference sequence). There are 15 residues in the CDR3. After removal of 5 bases from V and 3 bases from J, the junction contained 5 bases not matched to a gene. Written as DNA, the CDR3 is TGTGCCAGCAGCGTTAGCGGGAGCAACTACAATGAGCAGTTCTTC. Its protein is CASSVSGSNYNEQFF.

This clonotype was observed at least ten times. This chain links TRBV7-6 with TRBJ1-1; D call uncertain. The ends were cut back, 5 bases at V and 0 bases at J, with 10 bases in the middle. The CDR3 consists of 14 residues. Germline V gene lookup returns CDR1 SGHVS and CDR2 FNYEAQ. The CDR3, as DNA: TGTGCCAGCAGCCAAAGGGAAGTGAACACTGAAGCTTTCTTT. As protein: CASSQREVNTEAFF.

This clonotype has ten or more counts. The gene calls are TRBV27 and TRBJ2-7; D possibly corresponds to TRBD2 (6 bases). V gave up 5 bases and J gave up 5 bases, with 13 bases separating them. Germline-derived CDR1 and CDR2 are MNHEY and SMNVEV (reference sequence). The CDR3 is made up of 13 amino acids. The chain's CDR3 is CASSQGGANEQYF. In DNA, the CDR3 is TGTGCCAGCAGTCAAGGAGGGGCGAACGAGCAGTACTTC.

This clonotype has a handful of counts. The chain links TRBV10-3 to TRBJ1-6, with 12 positions matching TRBD1. After removal of 4 bases from V and 5 bases from J, the junction contained 15 bases not matched to a gene. There are 20 residues in the CDR3. Per the germline V gene, CDR1 is ENHRY and CDR2 is SYGVKD. DNA of the CDR3: TGTGCCATCAGTGGCCTACCCAAGGGACAGGGGGCGTCGGATAATTCACCCCTCCACTTT. Its translation is CAISGLPKGQGASDNSPLHF.

This clonotype was counted between two and nine times. The chain has TRBV19 and TRBJ2-1; D gene unclear. The germline V and J ends were trimmed by 7 bases and 1 base, with 11 bases remaining between them. The CDR3 loop spans 14 amino acids. Germline CDR1 LNHDA, CDR2 SQIVND (reference sequence). CDR3 nucleotides: TGTGCCAGTACCGTCGGTACGTCCTACAATGAGCAGTTCTTC. Residues: CASTVGTSYNEQFF.

This chain joins TRBV5-6 and TRBJ2-3, with 7 bases lining up with TRBD2. The CDR3 covers 17 residues. In germline, CDR1 is SGHDT, CDR2 YYEEEE. V lost 1 base and J lost 5; bases outside the gene matches: 13. The CDR3: CASSLRSETSMGDTQYF. The CDR3, as DNA: TGTGCCAGCAGCTTGAGGTCTGAGACTAGCATGGGAGATACGCAGTATTTT.

The rearrangement links TRBV20-1 to TRBJ1-2; D unclear. CDR3 length equals 10 residues. CDR1 is DFQATT, CDR2 SNEGSKA, per germline (reference sequence). Trimming shortened V by 5 bases and J by 5 bases, and 6 bases separated the two germline ends. CDR3: CSAQDYGYTF. In DNA, the CDR3 is TGCAGTGCTCAGGATTATGGCTACACCTTC.

The rearrangement links TRBV28 to TRBJ1-4, with 10 bases aligning to TRBD1. Germline CDR1 and CDR2: MDHEN and SYDVKM. The length of the CDR3 is 16 residues. J gave up 2 bases and V 6 bases, and 6 bases lay outside the gene matches. The CDR3 reads CASRVDRGGTNEKLFF. CDR3 coding DNA: TGTGCCAGCAGGGTGGACAGGGGGGGGACTAATGAAAAACTGTTTTTT.

This clonotype was detected many times. The gene calls are TRBV7-3 and TRBJ2-7; D uncertain. V shed 5 bases and J shed 2 bases, with 10 bases lying between them. This CDR3 region has 13 residues. Germline V CDR1 and CDR2: SGHTA, FQGTGA. CDR3 sequence: CASSASGAYEQYF. Written as DNA, the CDR3 is TGTGCCAGCAGCGCCTCAGGAGCCTACGAGCAGTACTTC.

This chain uses TRBV7-3 with TRBJ2-2, with a tentative D call TRBD1 (5 bases). Germline loops: CDR1 SGHTA, CDR2 FQGTGA. Trimming removed 4 bases from V and 3 bases from J, with 15 bases in between. This CDR3 region has 16 residues. CDR3 bases: TGTGCCAGCAGCTCAAGGCCAGGGTTGTACACCGGGGAGCTGTTTTTT. It is translated as CASSSRPGLYTGELFF.

CDR3 DNA sequence: TGCGCCAGCAGCCTGAAAGAGGACAGGTTTTATGGCTACACCTTC. It translates to CASSLKEDRFYGYTF. The chain joins TRBV4-1 to TRBJ1-2; 7 positions agree with TRBD1. The CDR3 covers 15 residues. Germline V gene data show CDR1 as MGHRA and CDR2 as YSYEKL. Trimming removed 4 bases from V and 5 bases from J; junction bases left unmatched: 10.

This clonotype was seen ten or more times. The chain couples TRBV7-8 to TRBJ2-7; D is possibly TRBD1 or TRBD2 (5 bases each). Between the trimmed V and J ends, which lost 0 bases and 5 bases, there was a span of 11 bases. This CDR3 has 14 amino acids. The germline V gene has CDR1 SGHVS and CDR2 FQNEAQ. The CDR3 reads CASSLAGAWDEQYF. Written as DNA, the CDR3 is TGTGCCAGCAGCTTAGCCGGGGCTTGGGACGAGCAGTACTTC.

This clonotype showed up many times. DNA of the CDR3: TGTGCCAGCAGTTTGGGACAGGAAATTAGCGAGCAGTACTTC. The encoded protein is CASSLGQEISEQYF. V and J are TRBV27 and TRBJ2-7; 8 bases agree with TRBD1. Germline V gives CDR1 MNHEY, CDR2 SMNVEV (reference sequence). The CDR3 is 14 residues long. The J segment lost 6 bases and the V segment lost 3 bases, leaving 7 bases of the junction unmatched.

In this sample, this clonotype turned up a few times. V is TRBV27 and J is TRBJ1-4, with D possibly being TRBD1 (5 bases). V lost 9 bases and J lost 0, with 17 bases in between. The CDR3 contains 16 residues. Per the germline V gene, CDR1 is MNHEY and CDR2 is SMNVEV (reference sequence). CDR3 sequence: CARDHHRGATNEKLFF. The CDR3 DNA follows: TGTGCCAGGGACCACCATAGAGGGGCAACTAATGAAAAACTGTTTTTT.

This clonotype appeared many times. The CDR3 DNA follows: TGTGCCACCAGCAGAGATCCCGGACAGAACAGGGATACGCAGTATTTT. Its protein product is CATSRDPGQNRDTQYF. The V call is TRBV15, the J call TRBJ2-3; D is possibly TRBD1 (6 bases). The CDR3 totals 16 residues. Germline V gene data show CDR1 as LNHNV and CDR2 as YYDKDF (reference sequence). Trimming pared 0 bases from V and 6 bases from J, leaving 16 bases between.